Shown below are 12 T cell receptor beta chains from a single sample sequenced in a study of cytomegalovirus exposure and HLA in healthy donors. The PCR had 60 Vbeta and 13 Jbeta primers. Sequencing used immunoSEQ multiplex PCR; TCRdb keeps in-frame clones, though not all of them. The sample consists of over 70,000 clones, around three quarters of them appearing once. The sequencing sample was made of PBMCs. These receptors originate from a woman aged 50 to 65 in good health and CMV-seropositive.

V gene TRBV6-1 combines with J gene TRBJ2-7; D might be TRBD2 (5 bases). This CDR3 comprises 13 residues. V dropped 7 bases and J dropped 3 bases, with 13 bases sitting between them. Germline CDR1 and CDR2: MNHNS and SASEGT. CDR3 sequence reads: CASNWLRDYEQYF. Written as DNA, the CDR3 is TGTGCCAGCAATTGGCTCCGGGACTACGAGCAGTACTTC.

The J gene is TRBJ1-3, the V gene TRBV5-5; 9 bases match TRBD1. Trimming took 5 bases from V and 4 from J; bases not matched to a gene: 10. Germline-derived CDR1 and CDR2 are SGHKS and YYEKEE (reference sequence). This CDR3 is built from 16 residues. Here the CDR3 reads CASSLAPTGGGNTIYF. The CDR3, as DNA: TGTGCCAGCAGTTTAGCCCCCACAGGGGGCGGAAACACCATATATTTT.

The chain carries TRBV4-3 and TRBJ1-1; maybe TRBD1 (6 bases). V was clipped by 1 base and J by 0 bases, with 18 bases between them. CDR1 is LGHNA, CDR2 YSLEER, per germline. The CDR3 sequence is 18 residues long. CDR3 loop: CASSQGTQGKVLNTEAFF. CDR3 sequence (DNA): TGCGCCAGCAGCCAAGGGACACAGGGAAAAGTTTTGAACACTGAAGCTTTCTTT.

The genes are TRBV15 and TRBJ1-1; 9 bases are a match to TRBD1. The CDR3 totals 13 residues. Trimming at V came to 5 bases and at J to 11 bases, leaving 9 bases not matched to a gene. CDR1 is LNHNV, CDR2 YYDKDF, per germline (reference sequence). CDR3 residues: CATSAGQGFYAFF. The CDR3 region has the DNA TGTGCCACCAGCGCGGGACAGGGTTTTTATGCTTTCTTT.

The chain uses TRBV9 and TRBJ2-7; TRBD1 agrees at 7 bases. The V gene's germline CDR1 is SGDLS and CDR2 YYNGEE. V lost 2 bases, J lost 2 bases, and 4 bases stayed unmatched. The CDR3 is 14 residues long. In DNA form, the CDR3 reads TGTGCCAGCAGCGTGGGTGGGACAGCCTACGAGCAGTACTTC. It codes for CASSVGGTAYEQYF. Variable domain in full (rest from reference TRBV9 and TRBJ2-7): DSGVTQTPKHLITATGQRVTLRCSPRSGDLSVYWYQQSLDQGLQFLIQYYNGEERAKGNILERFSAQQFPDLHSELNLSSLELGDSALYFCASSVGGTAYEQYFGPGTRLTVT.

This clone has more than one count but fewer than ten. The chain's CDR3 is CASRPGTGIRGEQFF. The CDR3 nucleotides read TGTGCCAGCAGACCCGGGACAGGGATTCGGGGTGAGCAGTTCTTC. This chain joins TRBV28 and TRBJ2-1; 9 nucleotides agree with TRBD1. Germline-derived CDR1 and CDR2 are MDHEN and SYDVKM. After removal of 6 bases from V and 9 bases from J, the junction contained 12 bases not matched to a gene. This CDR3 contains 15 residues.

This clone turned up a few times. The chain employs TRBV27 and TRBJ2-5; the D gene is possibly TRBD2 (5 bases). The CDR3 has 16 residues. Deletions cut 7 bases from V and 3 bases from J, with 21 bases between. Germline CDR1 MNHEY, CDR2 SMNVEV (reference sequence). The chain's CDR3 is CASTSVFWAREETQYF. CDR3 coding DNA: TGTGCCAGCACCTCCGTCTTCTGGGCGAGGGAAGAGACCCAGTACTTC.

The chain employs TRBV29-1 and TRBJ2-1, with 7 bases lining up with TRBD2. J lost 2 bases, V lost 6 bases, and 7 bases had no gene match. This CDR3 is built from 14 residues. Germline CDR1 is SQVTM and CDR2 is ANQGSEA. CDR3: CSVRTGGPYNEQFF. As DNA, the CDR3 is TGCAGCGTGAGGACGGGGGGTCCCTACAATGAGCAGTTCTTC.

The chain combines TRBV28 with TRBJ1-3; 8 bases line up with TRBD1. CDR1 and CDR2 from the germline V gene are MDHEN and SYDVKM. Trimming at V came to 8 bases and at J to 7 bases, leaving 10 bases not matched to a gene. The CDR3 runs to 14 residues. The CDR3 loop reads CASRKTGGGNTIYF. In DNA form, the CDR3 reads TGTGCCAGCCGTAAAACAGGGGGGGGTAACACCATATATTTT.

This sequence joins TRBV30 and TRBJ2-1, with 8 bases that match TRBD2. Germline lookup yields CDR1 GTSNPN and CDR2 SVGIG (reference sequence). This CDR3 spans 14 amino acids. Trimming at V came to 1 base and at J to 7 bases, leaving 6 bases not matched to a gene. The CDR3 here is CAWSEWSGRNEQFF. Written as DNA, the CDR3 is TGTGCCTGGAGTGAGTGGAGCGGGAGAAATGAGCAGTTCTTC.

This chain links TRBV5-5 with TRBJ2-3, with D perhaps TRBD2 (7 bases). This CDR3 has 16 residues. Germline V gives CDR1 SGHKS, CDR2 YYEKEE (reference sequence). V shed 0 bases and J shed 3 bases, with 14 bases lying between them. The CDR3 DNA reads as TGTGCCAGCAGCTTGGTGGTCGGGGGGCTTACAGATACGCAGTATTTT. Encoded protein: CASSLVVGGLTDTQYF.

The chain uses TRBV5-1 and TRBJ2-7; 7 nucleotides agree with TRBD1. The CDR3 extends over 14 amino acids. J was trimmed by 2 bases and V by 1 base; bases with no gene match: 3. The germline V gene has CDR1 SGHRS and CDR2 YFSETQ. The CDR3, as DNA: TGCGCCAGCAGCTTGAAAGGACAGGCCTACGAGCAGTACTTC. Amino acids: CASSLKGQAYEQYF.